This T cell receptor beta chain was sequenced in a study of cytomegalovirus exposure and HLA in healthy donors. Findings and limits, study-wide: With DRB1 most and HLA-C fewest, TCR association rates differed between HLA loci in a later analysis. Whilst most TCR sequences proved rare, a subset of public TCRs occurred across many donors.

On this clone itself: No antigen is known for it.

V trimming: 10 bases; J trimming: 0 bases; junction bases outside the gene matches: 10. This CDR3 is 15 amino acids long. Per the germline V gene, CDR1 is MRHNA and CDR2 is SNTAGT. In the PCR, 60 Vbeta and 13 Jbeta primers were used. Measured with immunoSEQ multiplex PCR; TCRdb has only the in-frame clones, and not every one. The table records some 180,000 clones, approximately 80% of them present only once. Everyone who donated was a healthy bone marrow donor. This TCR was recovered from a girl between 10 and 17 years old in good health and CMV-seropositive. This sequence joins TRBV6-4 and TRBJ2-3, with 7 bases that match TRBD2. Sequencing was performed on PBMCs. CDR3 sequence reads: CATKVDSGSTDTQYF. In nucleotides, the CDR3 is TGTGCCACTAAGGTGGATAGCGGGAGCACAGATACGCAGTATTTT.